This record covers a single T cell receptor (beta chain). This sample is drawn from a study of blood T cell repertoires in COVID-19. Study summary: Italy, Spain and the United States were the sources of the convalescent and acute COVID-19 samples.

Generated by immunoSEQ multiplex PCR, the TCRdb table keeps only in-frame clones and is missing some. Here the sample spans nearly 350,000 clones, over 80% being singletons. V was pared by 2 bases and J by 4 bases, with 4 bases of the junction left unmatched. Germline-derived CDR1 and CDR2 are SGHRS and YFSETQ. CDR3 length: 15 amino acids. During active infection, Seattle patients enrolled and were then monitored through disease. This rearrangement joins TRBV5-1 to TRBJ1-3; TRBD1 matches 9 bases. Sequenced material: peripheral blood. The receptor comes from a woman aged 45-65 years with COVID-19, enrolled during active disease. Here the CDR3 DNA reads TGCGCCAGCAGCTTACTAGGGACAGGGGGAAACACCATATATTTT. Amino acid sequence: CASSLLGTGGNTIYF.